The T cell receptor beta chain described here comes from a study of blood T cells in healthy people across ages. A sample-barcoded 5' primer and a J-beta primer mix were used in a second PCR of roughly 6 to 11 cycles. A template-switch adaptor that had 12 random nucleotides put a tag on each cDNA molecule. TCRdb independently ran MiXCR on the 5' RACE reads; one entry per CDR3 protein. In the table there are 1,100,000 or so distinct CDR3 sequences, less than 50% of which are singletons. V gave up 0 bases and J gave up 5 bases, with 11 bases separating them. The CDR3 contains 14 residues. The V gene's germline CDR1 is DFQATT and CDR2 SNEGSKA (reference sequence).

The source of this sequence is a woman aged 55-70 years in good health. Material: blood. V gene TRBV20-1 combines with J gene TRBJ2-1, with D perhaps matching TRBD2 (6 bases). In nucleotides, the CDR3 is TGCAGTGCTAGAGATTGGCTAGCGAACAATGAGCAGTTCTTC. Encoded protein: CSARDWLANNEQFF.